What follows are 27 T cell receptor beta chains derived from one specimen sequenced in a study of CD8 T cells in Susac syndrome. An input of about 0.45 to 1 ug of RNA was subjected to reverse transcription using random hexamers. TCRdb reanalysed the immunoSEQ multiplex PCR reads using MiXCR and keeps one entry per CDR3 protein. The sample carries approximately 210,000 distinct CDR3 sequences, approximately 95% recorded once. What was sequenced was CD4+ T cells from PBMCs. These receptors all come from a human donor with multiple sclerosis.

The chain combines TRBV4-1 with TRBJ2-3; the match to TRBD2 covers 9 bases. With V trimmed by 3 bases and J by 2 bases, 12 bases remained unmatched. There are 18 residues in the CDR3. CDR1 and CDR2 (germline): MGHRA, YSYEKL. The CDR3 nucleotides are TGCGCCAGCAGCCACCGGCTAGCGGGATCGGTAGCCACAGATACGCAGTATTTT. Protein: CASSHRLAGSVATDTQYF.

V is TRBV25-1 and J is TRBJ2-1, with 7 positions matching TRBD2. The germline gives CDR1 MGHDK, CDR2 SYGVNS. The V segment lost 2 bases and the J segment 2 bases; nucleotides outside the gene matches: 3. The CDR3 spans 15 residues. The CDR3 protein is CASSENRGAYNEQFF. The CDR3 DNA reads TGTGCCAGCAGTGAAAACCGGGGGGCCTACAATGAGCAGTTCTTC.

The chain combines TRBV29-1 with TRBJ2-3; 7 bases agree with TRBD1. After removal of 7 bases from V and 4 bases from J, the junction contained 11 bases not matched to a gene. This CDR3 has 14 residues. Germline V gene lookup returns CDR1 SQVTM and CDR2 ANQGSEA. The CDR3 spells CSGKRQGFADTQYF. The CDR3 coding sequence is TGCAGCGGAAAAAGACAGGGATTCGCAGATACGCAGTATTTT.

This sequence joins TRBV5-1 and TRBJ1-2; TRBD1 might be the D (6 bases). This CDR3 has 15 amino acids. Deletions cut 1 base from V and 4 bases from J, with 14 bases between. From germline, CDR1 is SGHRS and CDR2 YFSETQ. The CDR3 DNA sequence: TGCGCCAGCAGCTTGTTGGCAGGGGAAGCCTATGGCTACACCTTC. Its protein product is CASSLLAGEAYGYTF. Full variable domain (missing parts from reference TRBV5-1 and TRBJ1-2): KAGVTQTPRYLIKTRGQQVTLSCSPISGHRSVSWYQQTPGQGLQFLFEYFSETQRNKGNFPGRFSGRQFSNSRSEMNVSTLELGDSALYLCASSLLAGEAYGYTFGSGTRLTVV.

This CDR3 reads CSAWTGGLNQPQHF. CDR3 in DNA: TGCAGTGCTTGGACAGGGGGCTTGAATCAGCCCCAGCATTTT. The chain is built from TRBV20-1 and TRBJ1-5; TRBD1 agrees at 11 bases. The CDR3 length is 14 residues. Germline-derived CDR1 and CDR2 are DFQATT and SNEGSKA (reference sequence). Trimming cost V 5 bases and J 4 bases; bases outside gene matches: 4.

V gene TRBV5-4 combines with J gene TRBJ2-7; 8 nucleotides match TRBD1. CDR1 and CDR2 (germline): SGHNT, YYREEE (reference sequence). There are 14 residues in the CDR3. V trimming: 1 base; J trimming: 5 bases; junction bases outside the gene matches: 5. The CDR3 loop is CASSLSGGNNEQYF. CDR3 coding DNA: TGTGCCAGCAGCTTGTCAGGGGGCAACAACGAGCAGTACTTC.

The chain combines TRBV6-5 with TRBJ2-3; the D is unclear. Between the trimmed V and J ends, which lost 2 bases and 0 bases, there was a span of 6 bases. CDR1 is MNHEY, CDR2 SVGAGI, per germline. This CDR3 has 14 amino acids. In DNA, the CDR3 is TGTGCCAGCAGTTACGAGGATAGCACAGATACGCAGTATTTT. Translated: CASSYEDSTDTQYF.

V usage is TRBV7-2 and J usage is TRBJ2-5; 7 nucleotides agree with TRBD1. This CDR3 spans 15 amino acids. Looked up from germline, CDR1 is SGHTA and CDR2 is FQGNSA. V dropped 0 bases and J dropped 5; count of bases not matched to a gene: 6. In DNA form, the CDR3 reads TGTGCCAGCAGCTTAGCCCAGGGGGTGTGGGAGACCCAGTACTTC. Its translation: CASSLAQGVWETQYF. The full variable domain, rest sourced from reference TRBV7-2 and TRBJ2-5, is GAGVSQSPSNKVTEKGKDVELRCDPISGHTALYWYRQSLGQGLEFLIYFQGNSAPDKSGLPSDRFSAERTGGSVSTLTIQRTQQEDSAVYLCASSLAQGVWETQYFGPGTRLLVL.

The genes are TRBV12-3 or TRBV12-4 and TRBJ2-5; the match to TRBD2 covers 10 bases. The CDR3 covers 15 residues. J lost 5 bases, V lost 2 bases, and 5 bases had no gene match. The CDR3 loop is CASSLRLAGVETQYF. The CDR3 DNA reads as TGTGCCAGCAGTTTACGGCTAGCGGGAGTCGAGACCCAGTACTTC.

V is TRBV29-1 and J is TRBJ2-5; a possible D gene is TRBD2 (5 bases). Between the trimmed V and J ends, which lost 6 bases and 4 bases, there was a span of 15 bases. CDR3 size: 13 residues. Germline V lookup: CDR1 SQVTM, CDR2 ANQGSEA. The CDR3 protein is CSVVRGLGETQYF. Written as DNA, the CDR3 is TGCAGCGTAGTCCGAGGGCTTGGAGAGACCCAGTACTTC.

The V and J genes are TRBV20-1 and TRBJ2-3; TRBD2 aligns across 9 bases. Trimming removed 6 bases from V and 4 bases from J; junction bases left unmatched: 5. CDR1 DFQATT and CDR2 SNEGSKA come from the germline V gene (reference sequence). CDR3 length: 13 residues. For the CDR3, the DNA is TGCAGTGCGAACTTAGCGGGGGCAGATACGCAGTATTTT. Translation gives CSANLAGADTQYF.

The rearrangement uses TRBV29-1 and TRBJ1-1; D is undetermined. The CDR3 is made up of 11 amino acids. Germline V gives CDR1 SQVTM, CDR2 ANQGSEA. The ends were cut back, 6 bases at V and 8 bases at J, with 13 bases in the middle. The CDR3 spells CSVRKLDEAFF. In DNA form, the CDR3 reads TGCAGCGTACGAAAATTAGACGAAGCTTTCTTT.

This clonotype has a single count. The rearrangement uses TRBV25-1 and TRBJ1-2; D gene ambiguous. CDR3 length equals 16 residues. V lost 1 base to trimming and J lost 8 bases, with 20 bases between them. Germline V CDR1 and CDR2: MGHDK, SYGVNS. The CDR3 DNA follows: TGTGCCAGCAGTGAATCTCTTGTTCGCTCGGTTAGGGGCTACACCTTC. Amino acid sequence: CASSESLVRSVRGYTF.

This CDR3 reads CASSRQKPQGDTQYF. The CDR3, as DNA: TGTGCCAGCAGCCGACAGAAACCCCAGGGGGATACGCAGTATTTT. The J gene is TRBJ2-3, the V gene TRBV7-9; a possible D gene is TRBD1 (6 bases). V dropped 5 bases and J dropped 6 bases, with 18 bases sitting between them. This CDR3 spans 15 amino acids. Germline V CDR1 and CDR2: SEHNR, FQNEAQ (reference sequence).

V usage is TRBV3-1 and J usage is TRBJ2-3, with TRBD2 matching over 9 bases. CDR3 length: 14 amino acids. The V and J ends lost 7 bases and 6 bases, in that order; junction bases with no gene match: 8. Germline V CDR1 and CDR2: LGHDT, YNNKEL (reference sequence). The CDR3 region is CASNGAGGPDTQYF. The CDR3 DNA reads TGTGCCAGCAATGGAGCGGGGGGCCCCGATACGCAGTATTTT.

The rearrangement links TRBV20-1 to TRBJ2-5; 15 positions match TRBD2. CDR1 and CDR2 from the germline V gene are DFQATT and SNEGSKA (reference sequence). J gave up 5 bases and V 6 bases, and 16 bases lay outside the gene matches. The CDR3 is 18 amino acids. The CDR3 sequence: CSANDLGLAGGLEETQYF. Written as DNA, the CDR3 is TGCAGTGCAAACGACTTGGGACTAGCGGGGGGTTTAGAGGAGACCCAGTACTTC.

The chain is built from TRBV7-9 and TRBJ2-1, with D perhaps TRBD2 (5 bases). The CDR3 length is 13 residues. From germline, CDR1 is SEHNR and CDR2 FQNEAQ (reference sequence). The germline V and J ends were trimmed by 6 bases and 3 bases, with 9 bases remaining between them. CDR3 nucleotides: TGTGCCAGCAGACCGACTAACTACAATGAGCAGTTCTTC. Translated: CASRPTNYNEQFF.

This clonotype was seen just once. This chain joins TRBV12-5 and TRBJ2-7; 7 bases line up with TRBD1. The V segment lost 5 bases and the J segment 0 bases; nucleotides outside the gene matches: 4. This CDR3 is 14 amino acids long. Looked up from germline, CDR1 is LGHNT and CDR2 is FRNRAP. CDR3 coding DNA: TGTGCTAGTGGTCCCAGGGGGAGCTCCTACGAGCAGTACTTC. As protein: CASGPRGSSYEQYF.

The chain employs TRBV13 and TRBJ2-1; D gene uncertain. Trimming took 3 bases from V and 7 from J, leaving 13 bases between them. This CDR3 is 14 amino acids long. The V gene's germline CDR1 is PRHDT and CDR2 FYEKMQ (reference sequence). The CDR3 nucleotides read TGTGCCAGCAGCTTTTCGGTCTTAGGTAATGAGCAGTTCTTC. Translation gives CASSFSVLGNEQFF.

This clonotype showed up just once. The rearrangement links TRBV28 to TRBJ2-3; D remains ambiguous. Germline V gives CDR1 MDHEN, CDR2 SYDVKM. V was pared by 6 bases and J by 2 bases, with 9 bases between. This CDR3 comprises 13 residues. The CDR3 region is CASRERFTDTQYF. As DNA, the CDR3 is TGTGCCAGCAGGGAAAGATTCACAGATACGCAGTATTTT.

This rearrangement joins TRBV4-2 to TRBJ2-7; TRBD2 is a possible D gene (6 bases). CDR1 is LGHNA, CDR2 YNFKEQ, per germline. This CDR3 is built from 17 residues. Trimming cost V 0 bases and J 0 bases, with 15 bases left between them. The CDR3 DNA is TGTGCCAGCAGCCAAGATCCGAGCGGGTCCAGCTCCTACGAGCAGTACTTC. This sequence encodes CASSQDPSGSSSYEQYF.

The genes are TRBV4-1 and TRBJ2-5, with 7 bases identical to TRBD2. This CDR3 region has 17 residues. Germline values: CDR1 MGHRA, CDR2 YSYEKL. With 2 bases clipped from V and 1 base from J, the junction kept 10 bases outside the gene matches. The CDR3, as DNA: TGCGCCAGCAGCCAACTGGATTTGGTAGCGGGCCAAGAGACCCAGTACTTC. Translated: CASSQLDLVAGQETQYF.

The CDR3 sequence: CASSLAQGQQYF. CDR3 coding DNA: TGTGCCAGCAGCTTAGCGCAGGGTCAGCAGTACTTC. The chain has TRBV7-2 and TRBJ2-7, with D tentatively TRBD1 (5 bases). The V end lost 0 bases, the J end lost 8 bases, and 8 bases lay between the germline ends. Germline V CDR1 and CDR2: SGHTA, FQGNSA. The CDR3 length is 12 residues.

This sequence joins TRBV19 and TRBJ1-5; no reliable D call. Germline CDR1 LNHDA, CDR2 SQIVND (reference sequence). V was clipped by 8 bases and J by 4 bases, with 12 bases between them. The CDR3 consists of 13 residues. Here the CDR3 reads CASVLSWNQPQHF. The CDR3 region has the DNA TGTGCCAGTGTCCTTTCTTGGAATCAGCCCCAGCATTTT. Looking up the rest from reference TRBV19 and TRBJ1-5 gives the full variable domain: DGGITQSPKYLFRKEGQNVTLSCEQNLNHDAMYWYRQDPGQGLRLIYYSQIVNDFQKGDIAEGYSVSREKKESFPLTVTSAQKNPTAFYLCASVLSWNQPQHFGDGTRLSIL.

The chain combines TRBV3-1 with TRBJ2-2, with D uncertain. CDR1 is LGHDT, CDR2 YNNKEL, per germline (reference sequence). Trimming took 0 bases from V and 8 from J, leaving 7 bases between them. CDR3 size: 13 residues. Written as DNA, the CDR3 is TGTGCCAGCAGCCAAGATAATCTGGGGGAGCTGTTTTTT. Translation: CASSQDNLGELFF.

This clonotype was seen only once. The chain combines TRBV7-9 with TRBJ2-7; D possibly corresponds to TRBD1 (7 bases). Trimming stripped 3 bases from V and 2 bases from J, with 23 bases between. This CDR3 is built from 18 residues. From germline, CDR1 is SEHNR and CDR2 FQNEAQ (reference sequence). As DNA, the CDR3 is TGTGCCAGCAGCTTGGATACGTTCCAACAGGGGACTCCCTACGAGCAGTACTTC. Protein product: CASSLDTFQQGTPYEQYF.

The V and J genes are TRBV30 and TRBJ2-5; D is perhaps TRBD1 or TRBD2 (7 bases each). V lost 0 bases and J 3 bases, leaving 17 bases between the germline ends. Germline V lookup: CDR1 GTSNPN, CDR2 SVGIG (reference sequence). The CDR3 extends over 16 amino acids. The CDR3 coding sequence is TGTGCCTGGAGTGTCGACCTACAGGGGAGGGAAGAGACCCAGTACTTC. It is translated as CAWSVDLQGREETQYF.